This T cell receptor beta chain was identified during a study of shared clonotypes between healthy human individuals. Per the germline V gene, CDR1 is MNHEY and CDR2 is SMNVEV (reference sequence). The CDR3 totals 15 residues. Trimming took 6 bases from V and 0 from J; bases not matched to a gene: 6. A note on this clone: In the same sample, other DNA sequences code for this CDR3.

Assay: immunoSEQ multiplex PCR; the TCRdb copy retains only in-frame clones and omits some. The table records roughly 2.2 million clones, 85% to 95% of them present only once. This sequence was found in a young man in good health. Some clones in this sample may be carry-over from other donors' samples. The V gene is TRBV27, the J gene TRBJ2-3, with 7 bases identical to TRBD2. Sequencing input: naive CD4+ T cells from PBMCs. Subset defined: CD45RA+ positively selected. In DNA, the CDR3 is TGTGCCAGCAGCCGACTAGCCCTCAGCACAGATACGCAGTATTTT. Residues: CASSRLALSTDTQYF.